A selection of T cell receptor beta chains follows, all from one sample in a study of blood T cell repertoires in COVID-19. Libraries were prepared by immunoSEQ multiplex PCR; TCRdb keeps only in-frame clonotypes and omits some of them. Here the sample spans around 60,000 clones, around 83% being singletons. The material sequenced was peripheral blood. The receptor set was obtained from a man between 50 and 59 years old with COVID-19, enrolled during active disease. The CDR3 runs from the conserved cysteine through the conserved F or W. Each record gives: clone size, J gene, V gene, D gene, CDR3 protein. D genes are given only for firm matches. Part of the rows lack a size; the others show once, few, many or a class for expanded clones.

>NA|TRBJ1-5|TRBV27|TRBD1
CASSVRDRGFSGQPQHF
>NA|TRBJ1-6|TRBV6-5|TRBD1
CASHRDRNSPLHF
>NA|TRBJ2-7|TRBV9|NA
CASSVARDSYEQYF
>NA|TRBJ2-7|TRBV15|NA
CATSRNRGASWYEQYF
>few|TRBJ2-5|TRBV3-1/TRBV3-2|TRBD1
CASSQTGTAYQETQYF
>NA|TRBJ2-1|TRBV6-5|NA
CASSRVPKYNEQFF
>NA|TRBJ2-1|TRBV18|NA
CASSRQGTSPYNEQFF
>NA|TRBJ1-3|TRBV13|NA
CASSPGQGTGNTIYF
>NA|TRBJ1-5|TRBV21-1|NA
CASVRADQPQHF
>NA|TRBJ2-3|TRBV6-6|TRBD2
CASNLLAGSTDTQYF
>NA|TRBJ2-2|TRBV3-1/TRBV3-2|TRBD1
CASSPGQAGTGELFF
>NA|TRBJ2-1|TRBV2|NA
CASSSGASINEQFF
>NA|TRBJ2-5|TRBV13|NA
CASSLDRAETQYF
>NA|TRBJ2-3|TRBV11-3|TRBD1
CASSPTRQGAQYF
>NA|TRBJ1-4|TRBV27|TRBD1
CASGETGTFNEKLFF
>NA|TRBJ2-1|TRBV19|NA
CASSIGTPYNEQFF
>NA|TRBJ1-6|TRBV5-6|TRBD1
CASSSGTADNSPLHF
>NA|TRBJ2-1|TRBV5-6|NA
CASSSGVRGDYNEQFF
>NA|TRBJ1-2|TRBV11-2|NA
CASSFVSGYTF
>NA|TRBJ2-3|TRBV19|TRBD2
CASSISGLAGSTDTQYF
>NA|TRBJ2-2|TRBV11-2|NA
CASSMGSGRVKPGELFF
>NA|TRBJ2-7|TRBV5-1|TRBD2
CASSLGASGRGTYEQYF
>NA|TRBJ2-2|TRBV19|TRBD2
CASGRVGGTGELFF
>NA|TRBJ2-7|TRBV21-1|NA
CAISGGVAYEQYF
>NA|TRBJ1-1|TRBV2|NA
CASSDGGYGWAFF
>NA|TRBJ2-2|TRBV29-1|TRBD2
CSVAPAGVGGELFF
>few|TRBJ2-2|TRBV6-4|NA
CASSDFPQAGELFF
>NA|TRBJ1-6|TRBV21-1|NA
CASSKVAQGRFGNSPLHF
>NA|TRBJ1-5|TRBV7-9|TRBD1
CASSPTGYNQPQHF
>once|TRBJ2-7|TRBV5-4|TRBD1
CASSLGQGAHEQYF
>NA|TRBJ2-3|TRBV14|NA
CASSQGLATDTQYF
>few|TRBJ1-2|TRBV19|TRBD1
CATHLGQGTYPDKSYGYTF
>NA|TRBJ2-1|TRBV28|TRBD2
CASSLRTSGRSREQFF
>NA|TRBJ2-3|TRBV6-1|TRBD1
CASSATGGRFGHTQYF
>once|TRBJ2-3|TRBV6-5|NA
CASSSPRGDTQYF
>NA|TRBJ1-5|TRBV14|NA
CASSPTGPGQPQHF
>NA|TRBJ2-7|TRBV24-1|NA
CATSDRGEQYF
>NA|TRBJ2-3|TRBV7-6|NA
CASSLAWGPDTQYF
>NA|TRBJ2-3|TRBV9|NA
CASSVGAGSGTDTQYF
>NA|TRBJ2-3|TRBV7-8|TRBD2
CASSLSGTSRDTQYF
>once|TRBJ2-5|TRBV30|TRBD2
CAWRPKFTSSGKLLEETQYF